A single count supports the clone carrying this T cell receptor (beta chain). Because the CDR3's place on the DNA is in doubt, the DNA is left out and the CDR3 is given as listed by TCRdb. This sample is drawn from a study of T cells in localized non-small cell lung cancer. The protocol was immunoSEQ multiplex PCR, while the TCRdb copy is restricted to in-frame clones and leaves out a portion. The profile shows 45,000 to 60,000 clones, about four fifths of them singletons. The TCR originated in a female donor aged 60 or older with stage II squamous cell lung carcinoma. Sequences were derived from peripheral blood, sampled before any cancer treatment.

This CDR3 is CASSSSGQSYEQYF. J is TRBJ2-7 and V is TRBV27; no DNA check was done on the table's D call, TRBD1. Germline V CDR1 and CDR2: MNHEY, SMNVEV (reference sequence). The CDR3 is 14 amino acids long, termini counted.